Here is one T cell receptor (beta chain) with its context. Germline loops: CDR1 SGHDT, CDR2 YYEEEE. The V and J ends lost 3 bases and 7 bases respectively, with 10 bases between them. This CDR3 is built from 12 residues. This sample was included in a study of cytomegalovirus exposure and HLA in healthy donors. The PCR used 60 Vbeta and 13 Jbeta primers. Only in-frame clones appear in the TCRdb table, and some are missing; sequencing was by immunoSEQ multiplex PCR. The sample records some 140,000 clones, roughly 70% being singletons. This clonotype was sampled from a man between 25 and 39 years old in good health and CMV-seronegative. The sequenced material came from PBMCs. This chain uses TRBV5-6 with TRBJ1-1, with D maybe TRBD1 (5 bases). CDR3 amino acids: CASSYVQVEAFF. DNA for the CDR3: TGTGCCAGCAGCTACGTACAGGTTGAAGCTTTCTTT. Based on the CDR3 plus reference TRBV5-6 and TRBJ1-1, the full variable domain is DAGVTQSPTHLIKTRGQQVTLRCSPKSGHDTVSWYQQALGQGPQFIFQYYEEEERQRGNFPDRFSGHQFPNYSSELNVNALLLGDSALYLCASSYVQVEAFFGQGTRLTVV.